A selection of T cell receptor beta chains follows, all from one sample in a study of T-cell memory formation after mild COVID-19. TCRdb passed the 5' RACE reads through MiXCR, listing each CDR3 protein once. The sample records almost 550,000 distinct CDR3 sequences, roughly 21% being singletons. The sequencing input was PBMCs or a T cell subset sorted from them (not recorded which). The receptors here all came from an adult woman who had mild COVID-19 (a few samples of this study predate the infection). Cell type and time point are not known. Both conserved end residues are part of each CDR3. D genes are given only for firm matches. Not all rows give a size; the values are once, few, many and, for expanded clones, a class.

>13|TRBJ2-5|.|.|TRBV29-1
CSVVTTPVETQYF
TGCAGCGTTGTAACTACCCCCGTGGAGACCCAGTACTTC
>15|TRBJ2-3|many|.|TRBV20-1
CSARDLVGPGDTQYF
TGCAGTGCTAGAGACCTCGTGGGACCGGGGGATACGCAGTATTTT
>14|TRBJ2-3|many|.|TRBV12-3/TRBV12-4
CASSLGLGTDTQYF
TGTGCCAGCAGCTTGGGGCTAGGCACAGATACGCAGTATTTT
>13|TRBJ2-5|.|.|TRBV5-1
CASSQIPGETQYF
TGCGCCAGCAGCCAAATCCCGGGAGAGACCCAGTACTTC
>13|TRBJ1-1|.|.|TRBV2
CASSVRPNTEAFF
TGTGCCAGCAGTGTTCGGCCGAACACTGAAGCTTTCTTT
>13|TRBJ2-7|.|TRBD1|TRBV15
CATRPGQGDEQYF
TGTGCCACCAGACCGGGACAGGGGGACGAGCAGTACTTC
>13|TRBJ2-3|.|.|TRBV29-1
CSVAISETDTQYF
TGCAGCGTGGCCATTAGCGAAACAGATACGCAGTATTTT
>15|TRBJ2-2|.|.|TRBV5-4
CASSLGQENTGELFF
TGTGCCAGCAGCTTGGGGCAGGAGAACACCGGGGAGCTGTTTTTT
>16|TRBJ1-1|few|TRBD1|TRBV20-1
CSARWQGAIRDTEAFF
TGCAGTGCTAGATGGCAGGGGGCAATCCGGGACACTGAAGCTTTCTTT
>14|TRBJ1-5|few|TRBD1|TRBV20-1
CSAQDRVSNQPQHF
TGCAGTGCTCAGGACAGGGTAAGCAATCAGCCCCAGCATTTT
>14|TRBJ2-7|few|TRBD1|TRBV7-9
CASSLRDRRHEQYF
TGTGCCAGCAGCTTGAGGGACAGGCGTCACGAGCAGTACTTC
>14|TRBJ2-5|.|.|TRBV7-7
CASSSGVGGETQYF
TGTGCTAGCAGCTCAGGGGTAGGAGGCGAGACCCAGTACTTC
>16|TRBJ2-2|.|TRBD1|TRBV20-1
CSARKTGALGTGELFF
TGCAGTGCTAGAAAGACAGGGGCGCTAGGGACCGGGGAGCTGTTTTTT
>15|TRBJ2-3|.|.|TRBV27
CASSLKRSSTDTQYF
TGTGCCAGCAGTTTAAAGCGGTCTAGCACAGATACGCAGTATTTT
>15|TRBJ1-6|.|TRBD1|TRBV9
CASSGRQGHNSPLHF
TGTGCCAGCAGCGGCAGACAGGGGCATAATTCACCCCTCCACTTT
>14|TRBJ2-3|few|.|TRBV7-3
CASSLGLSVDTQYF
TGTGCCAGCAGCTTGGGCTTATCTGTAGATACGCAGTATTTT
>13|TRBJ2-1|.|.|TRBV29-1
CSAHKQDYNEQFF
TGCAGCGCGCACAAACAGGATTACAATGAGCAGTTCTTC
>15|TRBJ2-4|.|TRBD1|TRBV7-2
CASSLGTGKGNIQYF
TGTGCCAGCAGCTTAGGGACAGGGAAGGGAAACATTCAGTACTTC
>16|TRBJ2-1|once|.|TRBV18
CASSPELSASYNEQFF
TGTGCCAGCTCACCGGAGCTAAGCGCCTCCTACAATGAGCAGTTCTTC
>16|TRBJ2-7|.|TRBD1|TRBV4-1
CASSLRPGQVDYEQYF
TGCGCCAGCAGCCTCCGTCCGGGACAGGTCGACTACGAGCAGTACTTC
>12|TRBJ2-7|.|TRBD1|TRBV30
CAWRGQGHEQYF
TGTGCCTGGAGGGGACAGGGGCACGAGCAGTACTTC
>15|TRBJ1-2|few|.|TRBV20-1
CSARPQDGFNYGYTF
TGCAGTGCTAGACCTCAGGACGGATTCAACTATGGCTACACCTTC
>14|TRBJ2-2|.|.|TRBV29-1
CSVEVGRNTGELFF
TGCAGCGTTGAGGTGGGGAGGAACACCGGGGAGCTGTTTTTT
>16|TRBJ1-5|many|.|TRBV12-3/TRBV12-4
CASSPRQGSGNQPQHF
TGTGCCAGCAGTCCAAGGCAGGGGTCGGGCAATCAGCCCCAGCATTTT
>13|TRBJ2-5|.|.|TRBV7-9
CASNTPGEETQYF
TGTGCCAGCAACACTCCCGGAGAAGAGACCCAGTACTTC
>15|TRBJ2-1|few|.|TRBV9
CASSVEEAPYNEQFF
TGTGCCAGCAGCGTAGAGGAGGCCCCCTACAATGAGCAGTTCTTC
>16|TRBJ2-2|few|.|TRBV2
CASRTRGGMVSGELFF
TGTGCCAGCAGGACACGAGGGGGGATGGTCTCCGGGGAGCTGTTTTTT
>14|TRBJ2-3|few|.|TRBV27
CASSLSQVVDTQYF
TGTGCCAGCAGTTTAAGTCAGGTAGTAGATACGCAGTATTTT
>14|TRBJ2-3|few|.|TRBV20-1
CSATGLRGRDTQYF
TGCAGTGCTACGGGACTAAGGGGGCGAGATACGCAGTATTTT
>14|TRBJ2-2|many|.|TRBV7-3
CASSLSRDTGELFF
TGTGCCAGCAGCTTATCCCGCGACACCGGGGAGCTGTTTTTT
>15|TRBJ2-2|.|.|TRBV7-9
CASSFMQGNTGELFF
TGTGCCAGCAGCTTTATGCAGGGCAACACCGGGGAGCTGTTTTTT
>14|TRBJ2-1|few|.|TRBV10-3
CAISEDLALGEQFF
TGTGCCATCAGTGAGGACTTAGCCTTGGGTGAGCAGTTCTTC
>14|TRBJ1-1|few|.|TRBV23-1
CARIDHHHLPEAFF
TGCGCCAGGATTGACCACCACCACCTCCCTGAAGCTTTCTTT
>14|TRBJ2-4|.|.|TRBV18
CASSPELDKNIQYF
TGTGCCAGCTCACCTGAACTGGACAAAAACATTCAGTACTTC
>14|TRBJ2-5|.|.|TRBV20-1
CSARWGPKPETQYF
TGCAGTGCTAGGTGGGGACCTAAACCGGAGACCCAGTACTTC
>14|TRBJ2-1|.|TRBD1|TRBV12-3/TRBV12-4
CASRTGTGYSEQFF
TGTGCCAGCAGGACCGGGACAGGGTACAGTGAGCAGTTCTTC
>15|TRBJ2-5|few|.|TRBV12-3/TRBV12-4
CASSAVGAGGETQYF
TGTGCCAGCAGTGCGGTAGGGGCCGGGGGAGAGACCCAGTACTTC
>20|TRBJ2-1|many|.|TRBV5-1
CASRNGLGSLPIGSYNEQFF
TGCGCCAGCCGGAATGGGTTGGGTAGCCTACCAATCGGCTCCTACAATGAGCAGTTCTTC
>16|TRBJ1-2|.|.|TRBV7-6
CASSHDRETTNYGYTF
TGTGCCAGCAGCCACGACCGGGAAACAACTAACTATGGCTACACCTTC
>14|TRBJ2-3|.|.|TRBV12-3/TRBV12-4
CASSLTYGSDTQYF
TGTGCCAGCAGCCTGACTTATGGATCAGATACGCAGTATTTT
>17|TRBJ2-3|few|.|TRBV7-6
CASSPAGPGIPTDTQYF
TGTGCCAGCAGTCCCGCGGGCCCCGGGATCCCCACAGATACGCAGTATTTT
>15|TRBJ1-2|.|.|TRBV7-8
CASSFETETYYGYTF
TGTGCCAGCAGCTTTGAGACGGAAACTTACTATGGCTACACCTTC
>16|TRBJ1-1|.|TRBD1|TRBV6-5
CASSYLYRGQGTEAFF
TGTGCCAGCAGTTACTTATACAGGGGGCAGGGCACTGAAGCTTTCTTT
>17|TRBJ2-1|few|TRBD2|TRBV7-3
CASSLISLAGALDEQFF
TGTGCCAGCAGCTTAATCTCCCTAGCGGGGGCCCTGGATGAGCAGTTCTTC
>15|TRBJ2-1|.|.|TRBV7-3
CASSLTKRYGNEQFF
TGTGCCAGCAGCTTAACCAAGAGATATGGGAATGAGCAGTTCTTC
>12|TRBJ2-7|.|.|TRBV20-1
CSVGISVYEQYF
TGCAGTGTAGGCATTTCGGTCTACGAGCAGTACTTC
>15|TRBJ2-3|.|.|TRBV7-2
CASSLAGLGTDTQYF
TGTGCCAGCAGCTTAGCCGGTTTAGGCACAGATACGCAGTATTTT
>11|TRBJ2-1|.|.|TRBV29-1
CSVAVYNEQFF
TGCAGCGTTGCCGTCTACAATGAGCAGTTCTTC
>15|TRBJ2-2|.|.|TRBV24-1
CATSDFRRDTGELFF
TGTGCCACCAGTGATTTCCGCAGGGACACCGGGGAGCTGTTTTTT
>14|TRBJ2-7|.|TRBD1|TRBV7-2
CASSLGTGHYEQYF
TGTGCCAGCAGCTTAGGGACAGGGCACTACGAGCAGTACTTC
>13|TRBJ2-5|few|.|TRBV5-6
CASSGDSGETQYF
TGTGCCAGCAGTGGGGACTCCGGGGAGACCCAGTACTTC
>18|TRBJ2-1|.|.|TRBV7-2
CASSLGSVSLRPYNEQFF
TGTGCCAGCAGCTTGGGGTCGGTCAGCCTCCGGCCCTACAATGAGCAGTTCTTC
>13|TRBJ1-1|few|.|TRBV19
CASRAEMNTEAFF
TGTGCCAGCCGGGCGGAGATGAACACTGAAGCTTTCTTT
>15|TRBJ2-7|.|.|TRBV7-2
CASSLEGGAVYEQYF
TGTGCCAGCAGCTTAGAAGGGGGAGCTGTCTACGAGCAGTACTTC
>16|TRBJ2-1|few|TRBD2|TRBV15
CATSRVSGTTPREQFF
TGTGCCACCAGCAGAGTTTCCGGGACTACCCCACGTGAGCAGTTCTTC
>17|TRBJ2-1|.|.|TRBV7-6
CASSSRDFPQGLNEQFF
TGTGCCAGCAGCTCCAGGGACTTTCCCCAAGGCCTCAATGAGCAGTTCTTC
>19|TRBJ2-5|.|TRBD2|TRBV4-3
CASSQVLAGGPSSQETQYF
TGCGCCAGCAGCCAAGTACTAGCGGGAGGGCCCTCGAGTCAGGAGACCCAGTACTTC
>13|TRBJ2-5|.|.|TRBV18
CASSPGQEETQYF
TGTGCCAGCTCACCAGGACAAGAAGAGACCCAGTACTTC
>15|TRBJ2-5|.|TRBD1|TRBV29-1
CSVRTGIGLLETQYF
TGCAGCGTGCGGACAGGGATAGGTCTCTTGGAGACCCAGTACTTC
>17|TRBJ1-1|.|.|TRBV5-6
CASSLSTRPGWVTEAFF
TGTGCCAGCAGCTTGAGTACGCGTCCGGGGTGGGTTACTGAAGCTTTCTTT